This T cell receptor (beta chain) came from a study of regulatory and conventional T cells in breast cancer (dated by TCRdb to about 2015). CDR1 KGHSH and CDR2 LQKENI were looked up in the germline V gene. Between the V and J ends, shortened by 3 bases and 2 bases respectively, the junction contains 15 bases. From its cysteine to its phenylalanine, the CDR3 spans 16 amino acids. Only CDR3 DNA is held: 48 bases, read in frame from base 1. About this clonotype: Its target antigen remains unknown. The record has no base qualities; no much larger clone is one base away.

Library prep was done by PCR. Sequencing was carried out with an Illumina MiSeq. TCRdb reworked the public reads: Q25 trimming with fastp, MiXCR clone assembly, productive beta chains retained. CDR3 protein duplicates are merged, each entry listing the most common genes and DNA. Within this sample are around 15,000 distinct CDR3 sequences, with around 30% of them counted one time only. Less than 2% of the sample comes from the top ten. The sequence links TRBV18 to TRBJ2-3; TRBD2 is possibly the D segment (6 matching bases). The sequenced sample consisted of conventional T cells from blood. The clonotype was recovered from a female donor in good health. DNA sequence: TGTGCCAGCTCACCTGGACTAACGGGCCCCACAGATACGCAGTATTTT. Translated, this is CASSPGLTGPTDTQYF.